A single sample is the source of the 7 T cell receptor beta chains below, sequenced in a study of blood T cell repertoires in COVID-19. Assay used: immunoSEQ multiplex PCR; TCRdb lists only in-frame clones, some missing. The table records about 59,000 clones, approximately 80% of them present only once. The sequenced sample was peripheral blood. The receptors originated from a human donor in a cohort sampled during active COVID-19.

This chain links TRBV6-2 or TRBV6-3 with TRBJ2-7; 10 bases are a match to TRBD2. In germline, CDR1 is MNHEY, CDR2 SVGEGT. The CDR3 totals 17 residues. After removal of 5 bases from V and 4 bases from J, the junction contained 14 bases not matched to a gene. The CDR3 loop reads CASSNPAASGSRYEQYF. The CDR3 nucleotides are TGTGCCAGCAGTAATCCGGCAGCTAGCGGGAGCCGATACGAGCAGTACTTC.

In DNA form, the CDR3 reads TGTGCCAGCAGTTTAAGACAGGCGTACGAGCAGTACTTC. Translated: CASSLRQAYEQYF. The genes are TRBV27 and TRBJ2-7, with D tentatively TRBD1 (6 bases). Deletions cut 2 bases from V and 4 bases from J, with 9 bases between. This CDR3 has 13 residues. Looked up from germline, CDR1 is MNHEY and CDR2 is SMNVEV (reference sequence).

V is TRBV7-2 and J is TRBJ2-4; 8 bases are a match to TRBD1. J lost 4 bases, V lost 1 base, and 6 bases had no gene match. Germline CDR1 SGHTA, CDR2 FQGNSA. CDR3 length: 16 amino acids. CDR3 sequence reads: CASSLEGQGLKNIQYF. The CDR3 coding sequence is TGTGCCAGCAGCTTAGAAGGACAGGGTTTAAAAAACATTCAGTACTTC.

This clone has only a few counts. The V gene is TRBV28, the J gene TRBJ2-3; 7 nucleotides agree with TRBD1. V lost 8 bases, J lost 0 bases, and 14 bases stayed unmatched. The germline V gene encodes CDR1 MDHEN and CDR2 SYDVKM. The CDR3 has 17 residues. The chain's CDR3 is CASFAVPRGLSTDTQYF. CDR3 nucleotide sequence: TGTGCCAGCTTCGCAGTCCCAAGGGGGCTTAGCACAGATACGCAGTATTTT.

To note about this clone: Different DNA sequences within this sample yield the same CDR3. The chain employs TRBV10-3 and TRBJ1-4; 8 positions agree with TRBD1. The CDR3 contains 13 residues. The junction had 3 bases not matched to a gene; V was cut back by 4 bases and J by 8 bases. Germline CDR1 and CDR2: ENHRY and SYGVKD. This CDR3 reads CAISGTGNEKLFF. CDR3 coding DNA: TGTGCCATCAGTGGGACAGGGAACGAAAAACTGTTTTTT.

The count of this clone is one. This chain joins TRBV6-5 and TRBJ2-3; 15 positions match TRBD2. Germline V gives CDR1 MNHEY, CDR2 SVGAGI. The CDR3 sequence is 15 residues long. V shed 6 bases and J 5 bases; nucleotides not matched to a gene: 3. The CDR3 nucleotides are TGTGCCAGCAGCCCGGGACTAGCGGGAGGAGATACGCAGTATTTT. Translated: CASSPGLAGGDTQYF.

The CDR3: CASSRGTGGVTEAFF. The CDR3 nucleotides read TGTGCCAGCAGCCGCGGGACAGGAGGTGTCACTGAAGCTTTCTTT. The rearrangement links TRBV7-9 to TRBJ1-1, with 8 bases identical to TRBD1. With V trimmed by 5 bases and J by 4 bases, 9 bases remained unmatched. This CDR3 spans 15 amino acids. Germline V gives CDR1 SEHNR, CDR2 FQNEAQ (reference sequence).